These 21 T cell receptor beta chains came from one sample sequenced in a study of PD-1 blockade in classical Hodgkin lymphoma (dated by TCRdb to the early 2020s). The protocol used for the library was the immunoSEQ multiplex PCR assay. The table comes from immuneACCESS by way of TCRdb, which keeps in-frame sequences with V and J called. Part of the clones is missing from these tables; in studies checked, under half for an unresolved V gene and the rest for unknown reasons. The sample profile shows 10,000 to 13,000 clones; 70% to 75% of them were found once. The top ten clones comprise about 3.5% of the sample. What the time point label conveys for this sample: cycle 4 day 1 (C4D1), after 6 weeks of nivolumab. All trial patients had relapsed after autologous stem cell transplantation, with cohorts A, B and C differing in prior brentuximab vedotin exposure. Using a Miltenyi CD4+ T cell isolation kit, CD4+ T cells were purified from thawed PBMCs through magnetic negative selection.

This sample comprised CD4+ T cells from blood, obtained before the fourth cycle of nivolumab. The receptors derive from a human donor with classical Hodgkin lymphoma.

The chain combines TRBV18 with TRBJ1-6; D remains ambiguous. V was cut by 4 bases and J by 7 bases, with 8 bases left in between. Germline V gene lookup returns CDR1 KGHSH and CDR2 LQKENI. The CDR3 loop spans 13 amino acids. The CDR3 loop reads CASSQEINSPLHF. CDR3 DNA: TGTGCCAGCTCACAGGAAATAAATTCACCCCTCCACTTT.

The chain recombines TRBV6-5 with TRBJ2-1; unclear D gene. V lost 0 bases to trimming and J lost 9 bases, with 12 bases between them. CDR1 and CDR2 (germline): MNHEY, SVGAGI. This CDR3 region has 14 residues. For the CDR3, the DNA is TGTGCCAGCAGTTACTCGGGTCAGGCGACTGAGCAGTTCTTC. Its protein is CASSYSGQATEQFF.

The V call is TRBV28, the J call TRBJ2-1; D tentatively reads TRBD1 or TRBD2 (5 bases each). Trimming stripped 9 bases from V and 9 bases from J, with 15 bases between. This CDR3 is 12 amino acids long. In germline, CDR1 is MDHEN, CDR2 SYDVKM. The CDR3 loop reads CASSTGTAEQFF. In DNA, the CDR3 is TGTGCCAGTAGCACGGGGACGGCTGAGCAGTTCTTC.

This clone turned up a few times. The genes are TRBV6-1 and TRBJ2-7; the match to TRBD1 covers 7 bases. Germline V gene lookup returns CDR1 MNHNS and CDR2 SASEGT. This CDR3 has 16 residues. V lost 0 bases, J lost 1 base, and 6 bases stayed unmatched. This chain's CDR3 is CASSEAGQAGSYEQYF. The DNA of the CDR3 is TGTGCCAGCAGTGAAGCCGGACAGGCCGGATCCTACGAGCAGTACTTC.

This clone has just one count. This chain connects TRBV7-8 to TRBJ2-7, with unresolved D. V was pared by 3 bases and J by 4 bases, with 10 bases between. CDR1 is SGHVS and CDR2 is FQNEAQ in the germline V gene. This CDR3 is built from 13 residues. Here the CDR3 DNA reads TGTGCCAGCAGCTTCCTAGGGCGGTACGAGCAGTACTTC. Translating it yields CASSFLGRYEQYF.

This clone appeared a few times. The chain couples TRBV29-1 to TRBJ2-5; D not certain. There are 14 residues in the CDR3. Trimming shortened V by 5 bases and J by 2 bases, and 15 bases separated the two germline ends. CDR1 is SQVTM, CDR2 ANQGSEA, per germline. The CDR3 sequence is CSVMIRQEQETQYF. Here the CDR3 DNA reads TGCAGCGTTATGATAAGGCAGGAACAAGAGACCCAGTACTTC.

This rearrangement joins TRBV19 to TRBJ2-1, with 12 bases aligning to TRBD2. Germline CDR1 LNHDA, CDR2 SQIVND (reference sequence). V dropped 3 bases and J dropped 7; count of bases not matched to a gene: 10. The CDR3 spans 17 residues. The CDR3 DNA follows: TGTGCCAGTAGTATGCCGCCTAGCGGGAGGGGTAGGAATGAGCAGTTCTTC. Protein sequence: CASSMPPSGRGRNEQFF. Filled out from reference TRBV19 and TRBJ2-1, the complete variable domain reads DGGITQSPKYLFRKEGQNVTLSCEQNLNHDAMYWYRQDPGQGLRLIYYSQIVNDFQKGDIAEGYSVSREKKESFPLTVTSAQKNPTAFYLCASSMPPSGRGRNEQFFGPGTRLTVL.

DNA for the CDR3: TGCGCCAGCAGCTTTCTAGCGGGAGGTTCCTACAATGAGCAGTTCTTC. Encoded protein: CASSFLAGGSYNEQFF. The chain has TRBV5-1 and TRBJ2-1; 11 bases fit TRBD2. The ends lost 2 bases at V and 1 base at J; junction bases unmatched: 2. Per the germline V gene, CDR1 is SGHRS and CDR2 is YFSETQ. The CDR3 contains 16 residues.

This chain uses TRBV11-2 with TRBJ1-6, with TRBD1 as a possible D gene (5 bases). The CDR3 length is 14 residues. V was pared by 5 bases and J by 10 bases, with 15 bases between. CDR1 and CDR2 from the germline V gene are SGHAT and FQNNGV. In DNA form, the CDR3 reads TGTGCCAGCAGCGACCGGGACCGAAGCTCACCCCTCCACTTT. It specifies CASSDRDRSSPLHF.

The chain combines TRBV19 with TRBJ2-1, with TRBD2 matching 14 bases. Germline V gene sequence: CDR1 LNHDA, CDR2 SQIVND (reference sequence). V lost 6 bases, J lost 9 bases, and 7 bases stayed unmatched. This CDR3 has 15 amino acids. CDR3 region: CASRQTSGRAGEQFF. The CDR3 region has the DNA TGTGCCAGTAGGCAGACTAGCGGGAGGGCTGGTGAGCAGTTCTTC.

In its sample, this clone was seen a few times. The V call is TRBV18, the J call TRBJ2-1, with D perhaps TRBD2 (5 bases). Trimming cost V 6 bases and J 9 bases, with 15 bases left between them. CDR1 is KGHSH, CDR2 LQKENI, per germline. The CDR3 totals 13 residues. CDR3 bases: TGTGCCAGCTCCCCAGGACGGGGAGTTGAGCAGTTCTTC. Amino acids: CASSPGRGVEQFF.

CDR3 sequence: CASAREFADTQYF. DNA of the CDR3: TGCGCCAGTGCACGGGAGTTCGCAGATACGCAGTATTTT. The chain uses TRBV5-1 and TRBJ2-3, with a possible D match to TRBD2 (6 bases). This CDR3 has 13 amino acids. The V gene's germline CDR1 is SGHRS and CDR2 YFSETQ. Trimming took 8 bases from V and 4 from J, leaving 14 bases between them.

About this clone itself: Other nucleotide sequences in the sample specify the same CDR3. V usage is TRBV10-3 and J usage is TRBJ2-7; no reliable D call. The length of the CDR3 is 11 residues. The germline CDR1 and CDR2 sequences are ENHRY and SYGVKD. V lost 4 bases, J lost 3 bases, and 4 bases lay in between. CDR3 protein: CAISGGYEQYF. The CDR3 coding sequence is TGTGCCATCAGTGGTGGCTACGAGCAGTACTTC.

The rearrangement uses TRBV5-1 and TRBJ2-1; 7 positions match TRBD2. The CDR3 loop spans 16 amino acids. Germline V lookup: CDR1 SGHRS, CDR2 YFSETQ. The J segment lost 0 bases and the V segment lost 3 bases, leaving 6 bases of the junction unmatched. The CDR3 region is CASSSLADGSYNEQFF. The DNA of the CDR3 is TGCGCCAGCAGCTCCCTAGCGGACGGCTCCTACAATGAGCAGTTCTTC.

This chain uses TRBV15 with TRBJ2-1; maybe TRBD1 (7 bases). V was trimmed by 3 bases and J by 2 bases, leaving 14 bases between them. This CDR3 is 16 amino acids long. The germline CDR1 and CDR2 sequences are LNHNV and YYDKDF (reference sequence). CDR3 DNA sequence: TGTGCCACCAGCAGTCGGCAGGGGGGACCCTACAATGAGCAGTTCTTC. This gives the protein CATSSRQGGPYNEQFF.

CDR3 sequence reads: CASSFLSGNQPQHF. CDR3 sequence (DNA): TGTGCCAGCAGCTTCTTGTCAGGAAATCAGCCCCAGCATTTT. This rearrangement joins TRBV7-2 to TRBJ1-5; D gene uncertain. Trimming removed 3 bases from V and 4 bases from J, with 10 bases in between. The germline V gene has CDR1 SGHTA and CDR2 FQGNSA. The CDR3 length is 14 residues.

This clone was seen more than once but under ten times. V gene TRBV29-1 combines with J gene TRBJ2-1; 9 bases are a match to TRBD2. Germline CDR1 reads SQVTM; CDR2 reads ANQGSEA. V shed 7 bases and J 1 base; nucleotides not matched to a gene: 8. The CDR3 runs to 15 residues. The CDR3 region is CSARLAGGSYNEQFF. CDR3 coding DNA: TGCAGCGCCCGACTGGCGGGAGGGTCCTACAATGAGCAGTTCTTC.

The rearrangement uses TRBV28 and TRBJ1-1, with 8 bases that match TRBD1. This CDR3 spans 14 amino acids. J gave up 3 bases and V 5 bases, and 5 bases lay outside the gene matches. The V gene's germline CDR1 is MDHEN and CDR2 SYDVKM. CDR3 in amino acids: CASSIRQGYTEAFF. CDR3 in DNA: TGTGCCAGCAGTATACGACAGGGGTACACTGAAGCTTTCTTT.

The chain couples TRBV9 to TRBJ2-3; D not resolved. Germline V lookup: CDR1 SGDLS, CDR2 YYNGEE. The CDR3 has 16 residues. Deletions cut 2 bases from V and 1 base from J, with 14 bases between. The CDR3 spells CASSVMTRRGTDTQYF. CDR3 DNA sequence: TGTGCCAGCAGCGTTATGACGCGGAGAGGCACAGATACGCAGTATTTT.

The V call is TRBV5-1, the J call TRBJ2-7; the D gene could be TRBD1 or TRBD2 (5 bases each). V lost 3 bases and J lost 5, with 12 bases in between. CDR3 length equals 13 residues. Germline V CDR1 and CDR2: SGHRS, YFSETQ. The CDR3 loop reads CASSYNRGNEQYF. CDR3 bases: TGCGCCAGCAGCTACAACCGGGGCAACGAGCAGTACTTC.

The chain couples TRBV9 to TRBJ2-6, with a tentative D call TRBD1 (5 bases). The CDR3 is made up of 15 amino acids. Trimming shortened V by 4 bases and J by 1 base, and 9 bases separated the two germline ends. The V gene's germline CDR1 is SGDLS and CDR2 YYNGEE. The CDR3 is CASSRRDSGANVLTF. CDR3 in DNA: TGTGCCAGCAGCCGCAGGGATTCTGGGGCCAACGTCCTGACTTTC.